The T cell receptor beta chain described here comes from a study of blood T cell repertoires in COVID-19. Study in general: PBMCs, B-cell-depleted T cells, or T cells were the source of the cDNA or gDNA that made up the material.

The CDR3 has 17 residues. The germline V and J ends were trimmed by 2 bases and 4 bases, with 18 bases remaining between them. Germline values: CDR1 KGHDR, CDR2 SFDVKD. Clones were read by immunoSEQ multiplex PCR, and TCRdb kept only the in-frame ones, dropping some. The top ten clones hold 13% to 15% of a sample with about 180,000 clones, 80% of them seen once. This sequence joins TRBV24-1 and TRBJ2-3; the D gene is possibly TRBD1 (5 bases). Sequenced: PBMCs or T cells enriched from blood (not recorded which). The TCR was taken from a man in his sixties who had been exposed to COVID-19. The CDR3 DNA is TGTGCCACCAGTGATTCGCCGGCAGGGTTTTCCGCAGATACGCAGTATTTT. Its protein is CATSDSPAGFSADTQYF.